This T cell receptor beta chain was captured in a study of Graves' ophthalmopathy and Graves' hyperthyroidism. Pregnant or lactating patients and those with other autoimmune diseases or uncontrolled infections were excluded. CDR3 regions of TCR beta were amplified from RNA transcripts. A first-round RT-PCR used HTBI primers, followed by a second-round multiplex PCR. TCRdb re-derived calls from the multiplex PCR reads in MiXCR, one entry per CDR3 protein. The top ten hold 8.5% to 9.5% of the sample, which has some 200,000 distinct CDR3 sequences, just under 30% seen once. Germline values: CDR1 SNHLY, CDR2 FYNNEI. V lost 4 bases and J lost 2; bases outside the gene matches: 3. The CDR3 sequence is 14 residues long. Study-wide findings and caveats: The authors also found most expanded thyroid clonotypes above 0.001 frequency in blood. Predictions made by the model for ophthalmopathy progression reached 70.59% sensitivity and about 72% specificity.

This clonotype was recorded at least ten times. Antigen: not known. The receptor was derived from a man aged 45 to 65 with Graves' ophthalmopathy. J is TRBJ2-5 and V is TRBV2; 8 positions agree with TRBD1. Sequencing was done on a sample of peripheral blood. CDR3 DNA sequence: TGTGCCAGCAGTGCGGACAGGGCACAAGAGACCCAGTACTTC. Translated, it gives CASSADRAQETQYF.